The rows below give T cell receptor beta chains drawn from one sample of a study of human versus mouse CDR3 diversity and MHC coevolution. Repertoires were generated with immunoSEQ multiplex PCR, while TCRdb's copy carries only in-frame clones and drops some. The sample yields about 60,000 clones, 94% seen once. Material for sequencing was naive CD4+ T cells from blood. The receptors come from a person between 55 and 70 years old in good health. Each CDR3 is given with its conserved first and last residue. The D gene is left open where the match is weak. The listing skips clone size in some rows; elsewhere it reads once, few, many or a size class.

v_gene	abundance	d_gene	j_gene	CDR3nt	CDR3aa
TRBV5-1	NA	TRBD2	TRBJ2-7	TGCGCCAGCAGCTTGCGGCTAGCGGGAAGCTACGAGCAGTACTTC	CASSLRLAGSYEQYF
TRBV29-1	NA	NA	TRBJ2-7	TGCAGCGTTGAAACAGAGTCCTACGAGCAGTACTTC	CSVETESYEQYF
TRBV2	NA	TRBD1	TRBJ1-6	TGTGCCAGCAGTGTCTCCACCGGGACAGGCGGCGGCTCACCCCTCCACTTT	CASSVSTGTGGGSPLHF
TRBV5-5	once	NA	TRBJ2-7	TGTGCCAGCAGCTTGGAGCGGGCCCCCTACGAGCAGTACTTC	CASSLERAPYEQYF
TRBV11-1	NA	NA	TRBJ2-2	TGTGCCAGCAGCTTAGGACAGGTCGCCGGGGAGCTGTTTTTT	CASSLGQVAGELFF
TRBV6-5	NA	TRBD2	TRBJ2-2	TGTGCCAGCAGTTACTCGAGACTAGCTGGGGTCGGGGAGCTGTTTTTT	CASSYSRLAGVGELFF
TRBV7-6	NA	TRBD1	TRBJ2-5	TGTGCCAGCAGCTTGGGACAGGGGATGGAGACCCAGTACTTC	CASSLGQGMETQYF
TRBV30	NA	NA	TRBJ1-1	TGTGCCTGGAGTGGGGGGGCTGAAGCTTTCTTT	CAWSGGAEAFF
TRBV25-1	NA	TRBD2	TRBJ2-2	TGTGCCAGCAAGCACGGGGGGGGACTACGTCTCAACACCGGGGAGCTGTTTTTT	CASKHGGGLRLNTGELFF
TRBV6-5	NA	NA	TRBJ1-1	TGTGCCAGCAGAGAGCCGACAGGCCGCACTGAAGCTTTCTTT	CASREPTGRTEAFF
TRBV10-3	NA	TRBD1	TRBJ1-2	TGTGCCATCAGCCCCGGACAGGGCCCCTATGGCTACACCTTC	CAISPGQGPYGYTF
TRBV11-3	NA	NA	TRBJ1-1	TGTGCCAGCACCCTGAGGGGGGGGGCTGAAGCTTTCTTT	CASTLRGGAEAFF
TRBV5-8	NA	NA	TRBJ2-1	TGTGCCAGCAGCTTGGCGCAGGGGCGCTACAATGAGCAGTTCTTC	CASSLAQGRYNEQFF
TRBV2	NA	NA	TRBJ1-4	TGTGCCAGCAGTCTCGGCGGGGATAATGAAAAACTGTTTTTT	CASSLGGDNEKLFF
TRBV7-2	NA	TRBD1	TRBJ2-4	TGTGCCAGCAGCTTGGGACAGGGGAACATTCAGTACTTC	CASSLGQGNIQYF
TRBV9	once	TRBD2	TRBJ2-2	TGTGCCAGCAGCGTAGCGAGCGGGAGAACGGGTACCGGGGAGCTGTTTTTT	CASSVASGRTGTGELFF
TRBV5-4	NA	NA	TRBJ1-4	TGTGCCAGCAGCCGAGGCAGCCAAATTAATGAAAAACTGTTTTTT	CASSRGSQINEKLFF
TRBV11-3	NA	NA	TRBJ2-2	TGTGCCAGCAGCTTAGAGGGCGTAGGGGAGCTGTTTTTT	CASSLEGVGELFF
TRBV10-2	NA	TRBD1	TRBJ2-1	TGCGCCAGCAGTGACATGAGGACAGGGGTGGATGAGCAGTTCTTC	CASSDMRTGVDEQFF
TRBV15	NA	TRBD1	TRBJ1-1	TGTGCCACCAGCAGAACGGACAGGGTGAACACTGAAGCTTTCTTT	CATSRTDRVNTEAFF
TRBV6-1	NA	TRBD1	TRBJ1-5	TGTGCCAGCAGTGAAAGGGGGCGAAATTGGGGTCAGCCCCAGCATTTT	CASSERGRNWGQPQHF
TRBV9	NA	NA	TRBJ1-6	TGTGCCAGCAGCCCCCGTGGAGGGGATTCACCCCTCCACTTT	CASSPRGGDSPLHF
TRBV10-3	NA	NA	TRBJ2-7	TGTGCCATCAGGGGGGACACGTCGACCTCCTACGAGCAGTACTTC	CAIRGDTSTSYEQYF
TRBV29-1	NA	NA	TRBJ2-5	TGCAGCGTTGGGACTGTTGGCCAAGAGACCCAGTACTTC	CSVGTVGQETQYF
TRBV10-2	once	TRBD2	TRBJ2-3	TGCGCCAGCAGTGACGGGACTAGCGGGAGTCGTACAGATACGCAGTATTTT	CASSDGTSGSRTDTQYF
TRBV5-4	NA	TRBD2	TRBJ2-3	TGTGCCAGCAGCTTGCTCGCTAGCGGAAGCACAGATACGCAGTATTTT	CASSLLASGSTDTQYF
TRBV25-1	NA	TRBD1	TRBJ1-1	TGTGCCAGCAGTGGAAACAGGGGAGAGTTCGCTGAAGCTTTCTTT	CASSGNRGEFAEAFF
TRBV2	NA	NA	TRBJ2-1	TGTGCCAGCAACCCGAGCTCCTACAATGAGCAGTTCTTC	CASNPSSYNEQFF
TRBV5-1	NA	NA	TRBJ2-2	TGCGCCAGCAGCCCGGACAGTTACACCGGGGAGCTGTTTTTT	CASSPDSYTGELFF
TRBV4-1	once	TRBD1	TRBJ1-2	TGCGCCAGCAGCAGGGGACAGGGGGAGTTCCATGGCTACACCTTC	CASSRGQGEFHGYTF
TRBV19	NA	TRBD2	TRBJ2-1	TGTGCCAGTAGTGCAAGGGAACTAGCGGGTGTACCCAATGAGCAGTTCTTC	CASSARELAGVPNEQFF
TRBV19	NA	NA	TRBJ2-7	TGTGCCAGTAGTATGGCGGTCCCCACCTACGAGCAGTACTTC	CASSMAVPTYEQYF
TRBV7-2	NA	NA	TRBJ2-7	TGTGCCAGCAGCTTAGGGGCCCGGGGTCCCGAGCAGTACTTC	CASSLGARGPEQYF
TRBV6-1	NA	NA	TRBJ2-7	TGTGCCAGCAGCCCTACCCTCGGGAGTTCCAACGAGCAGTACTTC	CASSPTLGSSNEQYF
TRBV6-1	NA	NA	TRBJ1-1	TGTGCCAGCAGTGACAGGGACACTGAAGCTTTCTTT	CASSDRDTEAFF
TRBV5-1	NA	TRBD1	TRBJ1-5	TGCGCCAGCAGCCCGGGACAGGCCAATCAGCCCCAGCATTTT	CASSPGQANQPQHF
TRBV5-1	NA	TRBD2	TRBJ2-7	TGCGCCAGCAGTGTATCGGCAGCGGGGGGGATCTCCTACGAGCAGTACTTC	CASSVSAAGGISYEQYF